This T cell receptor (beta chain) emerged from a study of blood T cell repertoires in COVID-19. V was clipped by 6 bases and J by 8 bases, with 19 bases between them. Germline V gene data show CDR1 as WSHSY and CDR2 as SAAADI. The CDR3 is 14 residues long. Generated by immunoSEQ multiplex PCR, the TCRdb table keeps only in-frame clones and is missing some. The sample has under 60,000 clones; 82% are singletons. This TCR derives from a middle-aged man with acute or convalescent COVID-19. The chain has TRBV10-2 and TRBJ1-1; D unresolved. Sequencing was carried out using peripheral blood. CDR3 in DNA: TGCGCCAGCAGGGGCCTTTCCCGGATCTGGGAAGCTTTCTTT. As protein: CASRGLSRIWEAFF.